This TCR beta chain was captured in a study of shared clonotypes between healthy human individuals. Partitioning of CD4+ cells yielded a CD45RA+ naive subset and a CD45RA-negative memory subset. Study-wide points: In general, naive subsets displayed greater estimated richness than memory subsets did.

The CDR3 consists of 17 residues. The germline V gene has CDR1 SGHDT and CDR2 YYEEEE. V shed 2 bases and J 2 bases; nucleotides not matched to a gene: 2. Sorted-subset replicate PCRs used roughly 220 ng DNA, approximately 30,000 T cell genomes. Study processing details: Junction-only immunoSEQ sequences carried no quality scores, so filtering differed. Assay used: immunoSEQ multiplex PCR; TCRdb lists only in-frame clones, some missing. V, J and clone size derive from that table, while D and trimming were established from the DNA sequence. The table shows around 940,000 clones, with approximately 80% occurring only once. This clone was seen a few times. Its antigen is unknown.

The chain joins TRBV5-6 to TRBJ1-6; 12 bases match TRBD1. Sequencing was done on a sample of memory CD4+ T cells sorted from blood. Subset given: CD45RA-negative fraction. This receptor was taken from a man younger than 30 in good health. CDR3 sequence reads: CASSFGTGGPYNSPLHF. The DNA of the CDR3 is TGTGCCAGCAGCTTCGGGACAGGGGGCCCCTATAATTCACCCCTCCACTTT.